This TCR beta chain is from a study of blood T cell repertoires in COVID-19. Study-wide background: Donors in the United States, Italy and Spain gave samples during acute or convalescent COVID-19. PBMCs, B-cell-depleted T cells, or T cells were the source of the cDNA or gDNA that made up the material.

Authors' methods: Amplifying reference gene primers gave estimates of nucleated cell counts. The repertoire was sequenced with immunoSEQ multiplex PCR; TCRdb's copy has only in-frame clones and lacks some. That table is the source of V, J and clone size, and D and trimming were worked out from the DNA. This table holds under 350,000 clones, less than 85% found once. The CDR3 is made up of 17 amino acids. Per the germline V gene, CDR1 is LNHDA and CDR2 is SQIVND (reference sequence). Unmatched junction bases numbered 14, after V lost 5 bases and J lost 5 bases. The receptor was isolated from a man aged 55 to 70 who had recovered from COVID-19. The J gene is TRBJ1-5, the V gene TRBV19; 8 bases match TRBD1. Sequencing was carried out using peripheral blood. The CDR3 protein is CASSSKSGTGFHQPQHF. CDR3 bases: TGTGCCAGTAGTTCGAAATCCGGGACAGGTTTTCATCAGCCCCAGCATTTT.